Presented here are 23 T cell receptor beta chains from one specimen sequenced in a study of CD8 T cells in Susac syndrome. The RNA, about 0.45 to 1 ug, was put through reverse transcription using random hexamers. TCRdb re-derived calls from the immunoSEQ multiplex PCR reads in MiXCR, one entry per CDR3 protein. The sample consists of around 190,000 distinct CDR3 sequences, approximately 95% of them appearing once. Sample: CD8+ T cells from PBMCs. The source of these receptors is a human donor with multiple sclerosis.

J is TRBJ2-5 and V is TRBV7-9; TRBD2 matches 14 bases. This CDR3 contains 15 residues. Losses at the gene ends were 5 bases for V and 5 bases for J; bases not matched to a gene: 4. Germline V gene data show CDR1 as SEHNR and CDR2 as FQNEAQ (reference sequence). The CDR3 DNA reads TGTGCCAGCAGCACCTGGACTAGCGGGGGGGAGACCCAGTACTTC. Residues: CASSTWTSGGETQYF.

This chain links TRBV2 with TRBJ2-7; the D is unclear. This CDR3 region has 13 residues. Trimming left V 2 bases short and J 2 bases short, with 7 bases between. CDR1 is SNHLY and CDR2 is FYNNEI in the germline V gene. CDR3 region: CASSEWTPYEQYF. Here the CDR3 DNA reads TGTGCCAGCAGTGAATGGACCCCCTACGAGCAGTACTTC.

CDR3 residues: CASSLGTSGSTTYEQYF. The CDR3 coding sequence is TGTGCCAGCAGCTTAGGGACTAGCGGGAGCACTACCTACGAGCAGTACTTC. The rearrangement links TRBV13 to TRBJ2-7, with 12 bases fitting TRBD2. Trimming removed 0 bases from V and 2 bases from J; junction bases left unmatched: 5. CDR1 PRHDT and CDR2 FYEKMQ come from the germline V gene (reference sequence). The CDR3 is 17 amino acids.

This sequence joins TRBV12-3 or TRBV12-4 and TRBJ2-3; D may match TRBD1 or TRBD2 (6 bases each). Trimming took off 3 bases at V and 8 bases at J, with 15 bases between the two ends. The CDR3 is 14 residues long. CDR3 coding DNA: TGTGCCAGCAGTTTTACCGCCGAGGGGGGTACGCAGTATTTT. Translating gives CASSFTAEGGTQYF.

The chain carries TRBV6-5 and TRBJ1-6, with 8 nucleotides matching TRBD1. V lost 2 bases to trimming and J lost 10 bases; unmatched junction nucleotides: 1. CDR3 size: 13 residues. CDR1 and CDR2 (germline): MNHEY, SVGAGI. DNA of the CDR3: TGTGCCAGCAGTTACCCAGGGGGCTCACCCCTCCACTTT. This codes for CASSYPGGSPLHF.

The chain recombines TRBV7-9 with TRBJ2-1; either TRBD1 or TRBD2 may fit D (6 bases each). Trimming pared 7 bases from V and 8 bases from J, leaving 21 bases between. Germline V lookup: CDR1 SEHNR, CDR2 FQNEAQ (reference sequence). The CDR3 extends over 15 amino acids. The chain's CDR3 is CASTSRGTRGDEQFF. DNA of the CDR3: TGTGCCAGCACCTCCCGGGGGACACGAGGCGATGAGCAGTTCTTC.

V usage is TRBV20-1 and J usage is TRBJ1-6; 7 bases line up with TRBD1. Losses at the gene ends were 1 base for V and 4 bases for J; bases not matched to a gene: 13. The CDR3 spans 18 residues. From germline, CDR1 is DFQATT and CDR2 SNEGSKA (reference sequence). CDR3 DNA: TGCAGTGCTAGAGGTTTTTGGGACAGCCAGGTTTATAATTCACCCCTCCACTTT. Residues: CSARGFWDSQVYNSPLHF.

This chain joins TRBV28 and TRBJ2-7; TRBD1 matches at 7 bases. The V and J ends lost 4 bases and 1 base, in that order; junction bases with no gene match: 7. Germline CDR1 is MDHEN and CDR2 is SYDVKM. CDR3 length equals 15 residues. CDR3 nucleotide sequence: TGTGCCAGCAGTTCCCCCCAACAGGGGTCCTACGAGCAGTACTTC. Protein sequence: CASSSPQQGSYEQYF.

This rearrangement joins TRBV28 to TRBJ1-1; D ambiguous. Trimming stripped 3 bases from V and 3 bases from J, with 8 bases between. Germline V gene data show CDR1 as MDHEN and CDR2 as SYDVKM. CDR3 length: 13 residues. CDR3 in amino acids: CASSFFSYTEAFF. The CDR3 nucleotides read TGTGCCAGCAGTTTCTTCAGTTACACTGAAGCTTTCTTT.

J is TRBJ2-1 and V is TRBV30; D uncertain. V lost 1 base, J lost 3 bases, and 10 bases lay in between. There are 14 residues in the CDR3. Germline V gives CDR1 GTSNPN, CDR2 SVGIG (reference sequence). The chain's CDR3 is CAWSDNGFYNEQFF. The DNA for the CDR3 is TGTGCCTGGAGTGATAACGGCTTCTACAATGAGCAGTTCTTC.

The V and J genes are TRBV30 and TRBJ2-6; 10 positions agree with TRBD2. V was pared by 6 bases and J by 1 base, with 3 bases of the junction left unmatched. CDR3 length: 15 amino acids. The germline V gene has CDR1 GTSNPN and CDR2 SVGIG (reference sequence). CDR3 DNA sequence: TGTGCCTGCCTAGCGGGAGCGTCTGGGGCCAACGTCCTGACTTTC. Protein sequence: CACLAGASGANVLTF.

This rearrangement joins TRBV12-3 or TRBV12-4 to TRBJ1-5; no clear D gene. This CDR3 is 13 amino acids long. The V end was cut by 4 bases, the J end by 4 bases, with 8 bases between. The CDR3 nucleotides read TGTGCCAGCAGTTCCTGGGAGAATCAGCCCCAGCATTTT. It yields the protein CASSSWENQPQHF.

This chain joins TRBV25-1 and TRBJ2-5; TRBD2 aligns across 11 bases. V dropped 7 bases and J dropped 7; count of bases not matched to a gene: 29. The CDR3 has 21 amino acids. From germline, CDR1 is MGHDK and CDR2 SYGVNS. The CDR3 bases are TGTGCCAGCACCCCGGCCTCCCAAGCCGGATCTAGCGGGGGGCCCGGGGGGACCCAGTACTTC. The encoded protein is CASTPASQAGSSGGPGGTQYF.

The table lists this clonotype with a count of one. The J gene is TRBJ2-3, the V gene TRBV19; 12 bases line up with TRBD2. From germline, CDR1 is LNHDA and CDR2 SQIVND (reference sequence). CDR3 length: 17 residues. V was pared by 5 bases and J by 4 bases, with 10 bases of the junction left unmatched. CDR3 residues: CASSDGTSGWGADTQYF. The CDR3 DNA reads TGTGCCAGTAGTGACGGGACTAGCGGGTGGGGAGCAGATACGCAGTATTTT.

The chain is built from TRBV28 and TRBJ2-3; D is perhaps TRBD1 (5 bases). The CDR3 has 15 amino acids. The germline V and J ends were trimmed by 2 bases and 2 bases, with 11 bases remaining between them. The germline CDR1 and CDR2 sequences are MDHEN and SYDVKM. In nucleotides, the CDR3 is TGTGCCAGCAGTTTAAGGGGCGCCTACACAGATACGCAGTATTTT. This encodes CASSLRGAYTDTQYF.

The chain combines TRBV27 with TRBJ2-4; 7 nucleotides agree with TRBD1. CDR3 size: 16 residues. The V gene's germline CDR1 is MNHEY and CDR2 SMNVEV (reference sequence). J lost 0 bases, V lost 7 bases, and 9 bases had no gene match. As DNA, the CDR3 is TGTGCCAGCACCACCCCGGGACAGCTAGCCAAAAACATTCAGTACTTC. Residues: CASTTPGQLAKNIQYF.

V is TRBV4-2 and J is TRBJ1-5, with D hard to call. CDR3 length: 16 amino acids. Germline assignment: CDR1 LGHNA and CDR2 YNFKEQ. V shed 0 bases and J shed 0 bases, with 9 bases lying between them. The CDR3 sequence: CASSQDEDYSNQPQHF. Here the CDR3 DNA reads TGTGCCAGCAGCCAAGATGAGGATTATAGCAATCAGCCCCAGCATTTT.

This chain uses TRBV3-1 with TRBJ2-7, with 8 bases aligning to TRBD1. Germline lookup yields CDR1 LGHDT and CDR2 YNNKEL (reference sequence). This CDR3 has 17 amino acids. V dropped 1 base and J dropped 5; count of bases not matched to a gene: 13. The CDR3 sequence: CASSQVSGGAKWNEQYF. CDR3 bases: TGTGCCAGCAGCCAAGTGTCAGGGGGCGCGAAGTGGAACGAGCAGTACTTC.

The chain is built from TRBV29-1 and TRBJ2-1, with 7 positions matching TRBD2. Germline values: CDR1 SQVTM, CDR2 ANQGSEA. Unmatched junction bases numbered 9, after V lost 0 bases and J lost 4 bases. The CDR3 loop spans 16 amino acids. Written as DNA, the CDR3 is TGCAGCGTTGAAGAGGACGGCGGGAGAAGGTACAATGAGCAGTTCTTC. Translation: CSVEEDGGRRYNEQFF.

V is TRBV20-1 and J is TRBJ2-3; 11 bases fit TRBD2. Per germline, CDR1 DFQATT and CDR2 SNEGSKA (reference sequence). The CDR3 spans 14 residues. V was clipped by 5 bases and J by 5 bases; unmatched bases: 6. The CDR3 reads CSALSGGEGDTQYF. For the CDR3, the DNA is TGCAGTGCTCTTAGCGGGGGGGAGGGAGATACGCAGTATTTT.

The chain has TRBV20-1 and TRBJ2-1; 13 bases line up with TRBD2. Germline loops: CDR1 DFQATT, CDR2 SNEGSKA (reference sequence). The CDR3 covers 14 residues. J gave up 2 bases and V 6 bases, and 1 base lay outside the gene matches. The CDR3 DNA reads TGCAGTGCAGGACTAGCGGGGGCCTACAATGAGCAGTTCTTC. Amino acid sequence: CSAGLAGAYNEQFF.

The rearrangement joins TRBV3-1 to TRBJ2-7, with 13 bases fitting TRBD2. With 4 bases clipped from V and 2 bases from J, the junction kept 8 bases outside the gene matches. Germline V lookup: CDR1 LGHDT, CDR2 YNNKEL (reference sequence). The CDR3 is 17 amino acids. The CDR3 DNA reads TGTGCCAGCAGCCCCAGACCCGGGACTAGCGGGACCTACGAGCAGTACTTC. Translating gives CASSPRPGTSGTYEQYF.

A note on this clonotype: An end of the junction differs from the germline gene, which may be a read error. The chain carries TRBV29-1 and TRBJ1-4; D unresolved. The CDR3 sequence is 12 residues long. CDR1 is SQVTM, CDR2 ANQGSEA, per germline. CDR3: CNVGRDNEKLFF. The DNA of the CDR3 is TGCAACGTTGGGCGTGATAATGAAAAACTGTTTTTT.